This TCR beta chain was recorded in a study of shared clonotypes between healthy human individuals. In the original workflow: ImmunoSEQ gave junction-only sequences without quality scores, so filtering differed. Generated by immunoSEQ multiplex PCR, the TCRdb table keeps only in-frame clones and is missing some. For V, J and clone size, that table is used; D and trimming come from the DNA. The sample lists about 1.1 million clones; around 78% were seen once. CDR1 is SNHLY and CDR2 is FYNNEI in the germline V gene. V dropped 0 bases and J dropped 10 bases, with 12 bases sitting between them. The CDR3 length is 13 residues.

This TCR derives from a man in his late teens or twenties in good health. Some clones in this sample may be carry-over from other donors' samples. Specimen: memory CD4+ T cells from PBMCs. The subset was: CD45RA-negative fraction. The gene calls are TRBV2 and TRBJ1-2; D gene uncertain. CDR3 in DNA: TGTGCCAGCAGTGAAGCGGGAGGAGCCCTCTACACCTTC. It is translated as CASSEAGGALYTF.